This TCR beta chain was sequenced during a study of CD8 T cells in ankylosing spondylitis. TCRdb re-called the 5' RACE reads through MiXCR, storing one row per CDR3 protein. The sample shows approximately 290,000 distinct CDR3 sequences, roughly 20% of them seen only once. As concerns this clonotype: Its antigen remains unknown.

Overall study results and limits: Significantly higher representation of disease-linked clones was reported for matched ankylosing spondylitis synovial fluid.

J was trimmed by 4 bases and V by 4 bases; bases with no gene match: 11. Per germline, CDR1 DFQATT and CDR2 SNEGSKA (reference sequence). CDR3 length: 17 amino acids. The receptor was isolated from a female donor with ankylosing spondylitis or in good health (not recorded which). Material for sequencing was blood, either unsorted or a sorted T cell fraction (not recorded which). The rearrangement links TRBV20-1 to TRBJ1-6; 9 bases align to TRBD1. CDR3 bases: TGCAGTGCTACGGGGGACAGGGAGGTATCATATAATTCACCCCTCCACTTT. Translated: CSATGDREVSYNSPLHF.